This T cell receptor beta chain was documented in a study of early T cells in non-severe SARS-CoV-2 infection. This clonotype has just a few counts. The protocol attached unique molecular identifiers to individual cDNA molecules. Each CDR3 protein is one row after TCRdb ran MiXCR on the 5' RACE reads. The data show about 62,000 distinct CDR3 sequences, approximately 10% seen once. The CDR3 runs 13 residues. CDR1 and CDR2 from the germline V gene are SGHVS and FNYEAQ. Trimming left V 5 bases short and J 7 bases short, with 12 bases between. The source is an adult who was a healthcare worker with PCR-confirmed SARS-CoV-2 infection or an uninfected control (not recorded which). The V and J genes are TRBV7-6 and TRBJ1-5, with D possibly TRBD1 on 6 matching bases. The sequenced sample consisted of whole blood. The CDR3 DNA reads as TGTGCCAGCAGCCCCACCGGGGGCCAGCCCCAGCATTTT. It specifies CASSPTGGQPQHF. Variable domain in full (rest from reference TRBV7-6 and TRBJ1-5): GAGVSQSPRYKVTKRGQDVALRCDPISGHVSLYWYRQALGQGPEFLTYFNYEAQQDKSGLPNDRFSAERPEGSISTLTIQRTEQRDSAMYRCASSPTGGQPQHFGDGTRLSIL.